This T cell receptor beta chain is drawn from a study of T-cell reconstitution after alpha-beta-depleted transplantation in children. General study points: Once a year had passed after transplant, T-cell counts and diversity came mostly from newly produced T cells. After transplant, at about two months, alpha-beta T cells were reportedly derived from several hundred expanded graft clones. Recipient T cells and thymic progenitors that survived were the source of the high TCRbeta diversity seen at day 60 in some patients.

Library preparation (for TCRbeta) was performed with unique molecular identifiers. TCRdb re-called the PCR reads with MiXCR, one entry per CDR3 protein. Found here are 250,000 to 400,000 distinct CDR3 sequences, around 20% of them singletons; the top ten hold approximately 11%. CDR3 size: 16 residues. Trimming took 6 bases from V and 3 from J; bases not matched to a gene: 9. This clonotype turned up a few times. Its specificity is unknown. The receptor was derived from a male patient younger than 18 who had a stem cell transplant for acute lymphoblastic leukemia, so the T cells may come from the graft donor. The J gene is TRBJ2-3, the V gene TRBV12-3 or TRBV12-4, with 10 bases that match TRBD2. The specimen comprised PBMCs, mostly from graft donor cells, sampled 180 days after TCRalphabeta/CD19-depleted stem cell transplant. The DNA for the CDR3 is TGTGCCAGCAGCCCCGGACTAGCGGAGCTGACAGATACGCAGTATTTT. Residues: CASSPGLAELTDTQYF.